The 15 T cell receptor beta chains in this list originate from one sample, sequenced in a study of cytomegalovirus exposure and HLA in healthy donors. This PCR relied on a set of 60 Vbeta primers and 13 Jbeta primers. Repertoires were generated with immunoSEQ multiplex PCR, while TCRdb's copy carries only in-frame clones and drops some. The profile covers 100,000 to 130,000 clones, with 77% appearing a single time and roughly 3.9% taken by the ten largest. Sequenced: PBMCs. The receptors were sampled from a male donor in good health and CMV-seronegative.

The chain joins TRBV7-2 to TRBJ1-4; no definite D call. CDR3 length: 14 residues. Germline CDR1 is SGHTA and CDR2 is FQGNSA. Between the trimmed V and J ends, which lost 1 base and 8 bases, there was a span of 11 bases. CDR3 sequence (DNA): TGTGCCAGCAGCTTAGACAGTCTATTCGAAAAACTGTTTTTT. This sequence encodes CASSLDSLFEKLFF.

The CDR3 sequence is CASSAGLAGGFDEQFF. CDR3 DNA: TGTGCCAGCAGCGCGGGACTAGCGGGAGGTTTCGATGAGCAGTTCTTC. The chain combines TRBV9 with TRBJ2-1, with 15 bases identical to TRBD2. With 3 bases clipped from V and 8 bases from J, the junction kept 6 bases outside the gene matches. The CDR3 totals 16 residues. CDR1 and CDR2 from the germline V gene are SGDLS and YYNGEE.

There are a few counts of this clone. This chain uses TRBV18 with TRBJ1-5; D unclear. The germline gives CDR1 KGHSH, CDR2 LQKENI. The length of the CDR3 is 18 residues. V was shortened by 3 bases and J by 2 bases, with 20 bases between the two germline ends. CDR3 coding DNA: TGTGCCAGCTCACCGTTACCCGGCGCGGCCAAGGGCAATCAGCCCCAGCATTTT. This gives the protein CASSPLPGAAKGNQPQHF. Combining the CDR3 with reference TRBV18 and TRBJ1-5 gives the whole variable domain NAGVMQNPRHLVRRRGQEARLRCSPMKGHSHVYWYRQLPEEGLKFMVYLQKENIIDESGMPKERFSAEFPKEGPSILRIQQVVRGDSAAYFCASSPLPGAAKGNQPQHFGDGTRLSIL.

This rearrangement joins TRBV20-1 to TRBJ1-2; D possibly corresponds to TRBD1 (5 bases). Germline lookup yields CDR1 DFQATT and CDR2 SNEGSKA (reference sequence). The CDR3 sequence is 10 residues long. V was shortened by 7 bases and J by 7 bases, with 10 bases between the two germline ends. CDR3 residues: CSVRAAGYTF. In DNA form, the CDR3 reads TGCAGTGTCAGGGCTGCTGGCTACACCTTC.

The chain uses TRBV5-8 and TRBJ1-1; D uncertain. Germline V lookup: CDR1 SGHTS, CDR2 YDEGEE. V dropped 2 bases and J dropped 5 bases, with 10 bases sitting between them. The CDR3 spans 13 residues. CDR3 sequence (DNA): TGTGCCAGCAGCTTCCGAGGCCGGACTGAAGCTTTCTTT. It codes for CASSFRGRTEAFF.

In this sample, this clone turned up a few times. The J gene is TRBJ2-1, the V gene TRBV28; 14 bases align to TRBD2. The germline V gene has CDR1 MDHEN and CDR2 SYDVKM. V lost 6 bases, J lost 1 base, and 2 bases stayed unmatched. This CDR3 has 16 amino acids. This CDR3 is CASRGTSGSSYNEQFF. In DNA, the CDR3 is TGTGCCAGCAGGGGGACTAGCGGGAGTTCCTACAATGAGCAGTTCTTC.

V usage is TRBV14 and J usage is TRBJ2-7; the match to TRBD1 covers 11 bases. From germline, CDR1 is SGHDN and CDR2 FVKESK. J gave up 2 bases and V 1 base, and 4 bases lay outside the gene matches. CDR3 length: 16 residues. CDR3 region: CASSQGTGGYPYEQYF. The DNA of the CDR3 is TGTGCCAGCAGCCAAGGGACAGGGGGCTACCCCTACGAGCAGTACTTC.

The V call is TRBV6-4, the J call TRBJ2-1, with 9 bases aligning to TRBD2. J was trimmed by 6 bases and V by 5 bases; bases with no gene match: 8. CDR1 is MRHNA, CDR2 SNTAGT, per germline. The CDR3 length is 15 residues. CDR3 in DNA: TGTGCCAGCAGTCGGTTAGCGGGAGCAGGCAATGAGCAGTTCTTC. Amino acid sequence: CASSRLAGAGNEQFF.

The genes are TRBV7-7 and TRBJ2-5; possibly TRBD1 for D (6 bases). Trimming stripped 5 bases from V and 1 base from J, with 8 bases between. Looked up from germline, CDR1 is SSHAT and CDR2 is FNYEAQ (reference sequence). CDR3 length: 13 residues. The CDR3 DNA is TGTGCCAGCAGCAGGGGGTTCCAAGAGACCCAGTACTTC. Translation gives CASSRGFQETQYF.

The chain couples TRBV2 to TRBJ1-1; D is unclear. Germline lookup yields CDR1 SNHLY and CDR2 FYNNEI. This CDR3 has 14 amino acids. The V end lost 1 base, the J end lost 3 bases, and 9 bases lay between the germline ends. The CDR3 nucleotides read TGTGCCAGCAGTGAAGTCTCAGGATACACTGAAGCTTTCTTT. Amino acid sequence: CASSEVSGYTEAFF.

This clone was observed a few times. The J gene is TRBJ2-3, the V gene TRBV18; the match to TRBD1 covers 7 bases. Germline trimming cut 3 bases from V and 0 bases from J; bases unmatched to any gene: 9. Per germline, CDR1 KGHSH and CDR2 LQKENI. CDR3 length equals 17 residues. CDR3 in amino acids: CASSPRDSPASTDTQYF. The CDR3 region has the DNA TGTGCCAGCTCACCTAGGGACAGTCCTGCTAGCACAGATACGCAGTATTTT.

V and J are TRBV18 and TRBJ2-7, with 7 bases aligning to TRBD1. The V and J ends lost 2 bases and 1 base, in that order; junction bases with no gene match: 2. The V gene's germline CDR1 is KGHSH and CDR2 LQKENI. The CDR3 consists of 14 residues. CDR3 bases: TGTGCCAGCTCACCAGGACAGGTGTCCTACGAGCAGTACTTC. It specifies CASSPGQVSYEQYF.

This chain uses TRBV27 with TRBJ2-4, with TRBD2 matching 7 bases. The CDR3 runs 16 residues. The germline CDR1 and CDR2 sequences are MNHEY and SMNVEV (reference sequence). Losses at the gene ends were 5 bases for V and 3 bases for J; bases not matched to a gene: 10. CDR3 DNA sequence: TGTGCCAGCAGTACAAGGACTAGTGGCGACAAAAACATTCAGTACTTC. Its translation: CASSTRTSGDKNIQYF.

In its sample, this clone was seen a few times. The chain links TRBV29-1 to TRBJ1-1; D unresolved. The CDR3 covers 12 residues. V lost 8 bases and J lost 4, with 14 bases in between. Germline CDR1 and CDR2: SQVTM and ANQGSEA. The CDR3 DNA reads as TGCAGCCTAAGACATTCAGGCACTGAAGCTTTCTTT. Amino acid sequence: CSLRHSGTEAFF.

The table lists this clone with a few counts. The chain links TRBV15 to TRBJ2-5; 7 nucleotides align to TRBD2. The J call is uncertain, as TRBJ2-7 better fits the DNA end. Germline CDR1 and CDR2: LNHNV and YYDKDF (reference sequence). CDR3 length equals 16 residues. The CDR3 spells CATSGGDARSAYEQYF. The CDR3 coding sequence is TGTGCCACCAGCGGGGGGGACGCCCGTTCGGCGTACGAGCAGTACTTC.